This TCR beta chain was found in a study of T-cell reconstitution after alpha-beta-depleted transplantation in children. Points from the study as a whole: About two months after transplant, alpha-beta T cells reportedly came from several hundred expanded graft clones.

The germline gives CDR1 SQVTM, CDR2 ANQGSEA. CDR3 size: 18 residues. Turning to this clonotype: Antigen unknown. One end of the junction varies from germline; a read error may be responsible.

Unique molecular identifiers were used to barcode this TCRbeta library. One entry per CDR3 protein results from TCRdb running MiXCR on the PCR reads. The table records 300,000 to 350,000 distinct CDR3 sequences, approximately 23% of them present only once. V is TRBV29-1 and J is TRBJ2-4; D assignment may be TRBD1 or TRBD2 (6 bases each). The sequencing used PBMCs, mostly from graft donor cells, collected 180 days after TCRalphabeta/CD19-depleted stem cell transplant. The clonotype was recovered from a male patient younger than 18 who had a stem cell transplant for acute lymphoblastic leukemia, so the T cells may come from the graft donor. The DNA of the CDR3 is TGCAGCGTTGAGGTTTGGAGGGGATGGCTGGGGGCCAAAAACATGCAGTACTTC. This encodes CSVEVWRGWLGAKNMQYF.